Following are 19 T cell receptor beta chains from one sample sequenced in a study of blood T cell repertoires in COVID-19. TCRdb keeps only in-frame clones here, not all; method: immunoSEQ multiplex PCR. The data show some 90,000 clones, with 80% seen just once and 15% to 20% held by the top ten. The sample taken for sequencing was peripheral blood. The receptors originated from a human donor in a cohort sampled during active COVID-19.

The CDR3 DNA is TGTGCCAGTAGTATAATCAGGAGGAATGAAAAACTGTTTTTT. Protein: CASSIIRRNEKLFF. The chain is built from TRBV19 and TRBJ1-4; D call uncertain. The CDR3 spans 14 residues. Trimming shortened V by 2 bases and J by 5 bases, and 9 bases separated the two germline ends. The V gene's germline CDR1 is LNHDA and CDR2 SQIVND (reference sequence).

The chain joins TRBV6-5 to TRBJ1-6, with D possibly being TRBD1 (5 bases). The V end lost 6 bases, the J end lost 0 bases, and 9 bases lay between the germline ends. The CDR3 has 15 amino acids. Germline CDR1 reads MNHEY; CDR2 reads SVGAGI. The CDR3 here is CASRGQGSYNSPLHF. DNA for the CDR3: TGTGCCAGCAGGGGGCAGGGCTCCTATAATTCACCCCTCCACTTT.

The chain employs TRBV7-2 and TRBJ2-7; tentative D call: TRBD1 (5 bases). The germline CDR1 and CDR2 sequences are SGHTA and FQGNSA. This CDR3 region has 15 residues. Trimming removed 1 base from V and 9 bases from J, with 19 bases in between. CDR3 nucleotide sequence: TGTGCCAGCAGCTTAGGGAATCAGGGCGCTTCTGGGCAGTACTTC. It is translated as CASSLGNQGASGQYF.

The rearrangement uses TRBV7-2 and TRBJ2-1; 8 bases fit TRBD2. The CDR3 has 17 residues. CDR1 and CDR2 from the germline V gene are SGHTA and FQGNSA. Trimming cost V 1 base and J 4 bases; bases outside gene matches: 9. CDR3 loop: CASSLGHAGGSYNEQFF. The CDR3 region has the DNA TGTGCCAGCAGCTTAGGACACGCGGGAGGTTCTTACAATGAGCAGTTCTTC.

This clone was picked up a small number of times. This chain links TRBV28 with TRBJ1-2; D perhaps matches TRBD1 (5 bases). Deletions cut 6 bases from V and 8 bases from J, with 16 bases between. CDR3 length equals 13 residues. The V gene's germline CDR1 is MDHEN and CDR2 SYDVKM. DNA of the CDR3: TGTGCCAGCAGCCTCGGGGGGGTCTTCGGCTACACCTTC. This sequence encodes CASSLGGVFGYTF.

The rearrangement uses TRBV11-2 and TRBJ2-6; D not certain. The CDR3 is 17 residues long. V was trimmed by 1 base and J by 0 bases, leaving 10 bases between them. From germline, CDR1 is SGHAT and CDR2 FQNNGV. The CDR3 is CASSLVGRSSGANVLTF. The CDR3 DNA follows: TGTGCCAGCAGCTTAGTCGGCAGGTCCTCTGGGGCCAACGTCCTGACTTTC.

The chain joins TRBV7-9 to TRBJ1-2, with TRBD1 identical over 7 bases. This CDR3 spans 17 amino acids. CDR1 SEHNR and CDR2 FQNEAQ come from the germline V gene (reference sequence). V lost 6 bases, J lost 4 bases, and 17 bases stayed unmatched. As DNA, the CDR3 is TGTGCCAGCAGTTCTACAGGGGAAGGGCGTAGAGTCTATGGCTACACCTTC. Amino acids: CASSSTGEGRRVYGYTF.

The chain uses TRBV6-6 and TRBJ2-5; TRBD2 is a possible D gene (6 bases). V lost 4 bases and J 7 bases, leaving 16 bases between the germline ends. Germline V lookup: CDR1 MNHNY, CDR2 SVGAGI (reference sequence). This CDR3 region has 14 residues. The CDR3 nucleotides read TGTGCCAGCAGTTCGGCCGGGAGCCAGGGGACCCAGTACTTC. Translated, it gives CASSSAGSQGTQYF.

The chain uses TRBV5-1 and TRBJ2-1, with TRBD2 as a possible D gene (6 bases). Trimming took off 4 bases at V and 7 bases at J, with 18 bases between the two ends. CDR1 SGHRS and CDR2 YFSETQ come from the germline V gene. CDR3 length equals 15 residues. The CDR3 region is CASSRGGGLGNEQFF. CDR3 DNA sequence: TGCGCCAGCAGCAGGGGAGGCGGTTTAGGTAATGAGCAGTTCTTC.

The chain couples TRBV28 to TRBJ1-2; 8 positions agree with TRBD1. After removal of 5 bases from V and 5 bases from J, the junction contained 4 bases not matched to a gene. The CDR3 spans 13 residues. CDR1 is MDHEN, CDR2 SYDVKM, per germline. This chain's CDR3 is CASSARDRYGYTF. The CDR3 nucleotides read TGTGCCAGCAGTGCCCGGGACAGGTATGGCTACACCTTC.

Remarks on this clone: This sample includes further DNA sequences coding for the same CDR3. The chain combines TRBV12-3 or TRBV12-4 with TRBJ2-5, with TRBD1 as a possible D gene (5 bases). The CDR3 loop spans 13 amino acids. Trimming took off 2 bases at V and 4 bases at J, with 8 bases between the two ends. The CDR3 reads CASSLRQGETQYF. CDR3 nucleotides: TGTGCCAGCAGTTTAAGGCAGGGAGAGACCCAGTACTTC.

The sample holds a few counts of this clone. This rearrangement joins TRBV5-1 to TRBJ2-7, with TRBD1 matching over 9 bases. Germline V gene lookup returns CDR1 SGHRS and CDR2 YFSETQ. V shed 4 bases, J shed 7 bases, and the junction held 9 bases outside the gene matches. This CDR3 region has 14 residues. The CDR3 reads CASSGPATGGEQYF. As DNA, the CDR3 is TGCGCCAGCAGCGGACCAGCGACAGGGGGGGAGCAGTACTTC.

This rearrangement joins TRBV19 to TRBJ1-1; TRBD1 matches 12 bases. Trimming removed 6 bases from V and 7 bases from J; junction bases left unmatched: 6. The CDR3 runs 14 residues. Germline loops: CDR1 LNHDA, CDR2 SQIVND (reference sequence). CDR3 bases: TGTGCCAGTAGGTTGGGACAGGGGGCCAGTGAAGCTTTCTTT. As protein: CASRLGQGASEAFF.

The chain couples TRBV5-6 to TRBJ1-4, with TRBD1 identical over 10 bases. This CDR3 contains 12 residues. The V segment lost 4 bases and the J segment 11 bases; nucleotides outside the gene matches: 2. From germline, CDR1 is SGHDT and CDR2 YYEEEE. In DNA, the CDR3 is TGTGCCAGCAGCACGGACAGGGGGAAACTGTTTTTT. This translates into CASSTDRGKLFF.

At least ten counts were recorded for this clone. V is TRBV5-4 and J is TRBJ1-6; D is unclear. The CDR3 has 14 residues. Between the trimmed V and J ends, which lost 0 bases and 13 bases, there was a span of 14 bases. The germline V gene encodes CDR1 SGHNT and CDR2 YYREEE (reference sequence). The CDR3 DNA follows: TGTGCCAGCAGCTTGGACCCTAGTAGAGGGCCCCTCCACTTT. Translated, it gives CASSLDPSRGPLHF.

This clone showed up just a few times. This chain joins TRBV18 and TRBJ1-3; unclear D gene. Germline lookup yields CDR1 KGHSH and CDR2 LQKENI. This CDR3 comprises 14 residues. The V end lost 6 bases, the J end lost 1 base, and 10 bases lay between the germline ends. The CDR3 loop is CASSREPSGNTIYF. The CDR3 DNA reads as TGTGCCAGCTCTCGTGAGCCATCTGGAAACACCATATATTTT. Filled out from reference TRBV18 and TRBJ1-3, the complete variable domain reads NAGVMQNPRHLVRRRGQEARLRCSPMKGHSHVYWYRQLPEEGLKFMVYLQKENIIDESGMPKERFSAEFPKEGPSILRIQQVVRGDSAAYFCASSREPSGNTIYFGEGSWLTVV.

The chain combines TRBV28 with TRBJ1-6, with 7 bases matching TRBD1. The V segment lost 9 bases and the J segment 10 bases; nucleotides outside the gene matches: 15. CDR1 is MDHEN and CDR2 is SYDVKM in the germline V gene. The CDR3 is made up of 15 amino acids. The DNA of the CDR3 is TGTGCCAGTGGATCGGAGGGGGCGCCCTGGTCACCCCTCCACTTT. Protein product: CASGSEGAPWSPLHF.

This chain links TRBV6-5 with TRBJ2-7; 12 bases map to TRBD1. The V gene's germline CDR1 is MNHEY and CDR2 SVGAGI. The J segment lost 7 bases and the V segment lost 0 bases, leaving 4 bases of the junction unmatched. The CDR3 covers 15 residues. As DNA, the CDR3 is TGTGCCAGCAGTTACTCGGGACAGGGGGCATGGGAGCAGTACTTC. Its translation is CASSYSGQGAWEQYF.

The chain combines TRBV5-1 with TRBJ2-7, with D uncertain. V gave up 1 base and J gave up 0 bases, with 11 bases separating them. The CDR3 is made up of 15 amino acids. The germline CDR1 and CDR2 sequences are SGHRS and YFSETQ. CDR3: CASSLFQAPSYEQYF. Here the CDR3 DNA reads TGCGCCAGCAGCTTGTTTCAGGCCCCCTCCTACGAGCAGTACTTC.